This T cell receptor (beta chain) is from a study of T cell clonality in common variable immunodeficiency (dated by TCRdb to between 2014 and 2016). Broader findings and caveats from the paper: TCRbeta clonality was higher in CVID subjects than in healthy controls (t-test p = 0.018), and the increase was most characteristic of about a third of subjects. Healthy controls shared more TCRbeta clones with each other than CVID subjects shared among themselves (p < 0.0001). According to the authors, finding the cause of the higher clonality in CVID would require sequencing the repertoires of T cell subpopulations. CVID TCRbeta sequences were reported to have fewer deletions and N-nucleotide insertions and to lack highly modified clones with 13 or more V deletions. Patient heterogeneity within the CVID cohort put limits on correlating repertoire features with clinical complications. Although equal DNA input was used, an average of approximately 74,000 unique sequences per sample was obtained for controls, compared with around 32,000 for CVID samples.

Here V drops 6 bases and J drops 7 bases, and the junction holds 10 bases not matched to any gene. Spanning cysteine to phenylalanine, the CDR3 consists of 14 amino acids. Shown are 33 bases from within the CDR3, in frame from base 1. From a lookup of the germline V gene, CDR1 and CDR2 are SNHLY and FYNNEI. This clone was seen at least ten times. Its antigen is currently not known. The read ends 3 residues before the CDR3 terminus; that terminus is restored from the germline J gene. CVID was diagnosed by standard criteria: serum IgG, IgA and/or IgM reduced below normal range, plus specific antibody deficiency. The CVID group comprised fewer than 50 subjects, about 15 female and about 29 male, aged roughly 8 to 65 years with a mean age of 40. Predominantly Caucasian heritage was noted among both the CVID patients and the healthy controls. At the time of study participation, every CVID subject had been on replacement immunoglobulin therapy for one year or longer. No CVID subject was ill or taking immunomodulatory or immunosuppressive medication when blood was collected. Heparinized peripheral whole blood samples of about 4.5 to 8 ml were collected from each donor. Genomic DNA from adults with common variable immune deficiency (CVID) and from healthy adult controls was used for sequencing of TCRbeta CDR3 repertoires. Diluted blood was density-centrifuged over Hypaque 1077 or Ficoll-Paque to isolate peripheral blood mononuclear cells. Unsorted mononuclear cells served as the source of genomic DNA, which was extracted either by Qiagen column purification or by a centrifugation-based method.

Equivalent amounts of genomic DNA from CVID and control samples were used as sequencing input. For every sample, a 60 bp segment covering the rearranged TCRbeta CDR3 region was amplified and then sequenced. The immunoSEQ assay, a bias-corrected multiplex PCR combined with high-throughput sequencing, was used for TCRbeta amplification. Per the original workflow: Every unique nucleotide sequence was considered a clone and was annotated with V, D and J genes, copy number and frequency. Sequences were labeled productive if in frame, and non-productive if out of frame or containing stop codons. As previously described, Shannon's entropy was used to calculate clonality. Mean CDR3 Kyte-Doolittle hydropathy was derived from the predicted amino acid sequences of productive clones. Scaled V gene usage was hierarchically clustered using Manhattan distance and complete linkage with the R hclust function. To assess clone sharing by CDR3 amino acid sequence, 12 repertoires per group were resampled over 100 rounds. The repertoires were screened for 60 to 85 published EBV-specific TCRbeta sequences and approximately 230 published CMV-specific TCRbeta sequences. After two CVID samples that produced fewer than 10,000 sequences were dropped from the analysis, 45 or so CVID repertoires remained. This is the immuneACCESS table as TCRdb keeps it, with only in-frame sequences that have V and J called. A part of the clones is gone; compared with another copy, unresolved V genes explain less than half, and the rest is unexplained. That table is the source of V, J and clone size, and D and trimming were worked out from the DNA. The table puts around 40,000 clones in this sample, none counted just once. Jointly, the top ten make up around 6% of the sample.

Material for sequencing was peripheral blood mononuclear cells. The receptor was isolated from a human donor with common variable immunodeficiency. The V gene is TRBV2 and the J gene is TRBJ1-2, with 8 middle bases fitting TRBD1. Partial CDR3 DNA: TGTGCCAGCAGCGAAACCGGACAGGGTGGTGGC. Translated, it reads CASSETGQGGG. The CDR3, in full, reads CASSETGQGGGYTF. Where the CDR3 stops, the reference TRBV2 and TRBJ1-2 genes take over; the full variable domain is EPEVTQTPSHQVTQMGQEVILRCVPISNHLYFYWYRQILGQKVEFLVSFYNNEISEKSEIFDDQFSVERPDGSNFTLKIRSTKLEDSAMYFCASSETGQGGGYTFGSGTRLTVV.